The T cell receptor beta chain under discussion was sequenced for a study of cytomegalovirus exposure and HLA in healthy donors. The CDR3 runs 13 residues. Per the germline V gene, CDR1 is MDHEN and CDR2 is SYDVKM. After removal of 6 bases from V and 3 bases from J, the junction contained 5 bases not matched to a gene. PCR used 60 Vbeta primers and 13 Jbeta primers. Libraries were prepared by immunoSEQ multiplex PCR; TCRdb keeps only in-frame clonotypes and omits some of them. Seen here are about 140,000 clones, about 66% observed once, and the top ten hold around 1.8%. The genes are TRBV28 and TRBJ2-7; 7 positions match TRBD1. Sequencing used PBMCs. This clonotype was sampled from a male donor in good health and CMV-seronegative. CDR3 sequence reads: CASSQTGNYEQYF. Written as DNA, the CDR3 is TGTGCCAGCAGCCAGACAGGGAACTACGAGCAGTACTTC.